This T cell receptor beta chain was sequenced in a study of blood T cell repertoires in COVID-19. Across the study: The United States, Italy and Spain provided the acute and convalescent COVID-19 samples. Nucleic acid was either cDNA or gDNA, and it came from T cells, B-cell-depleted T cells, or PBMCs.

While infection was still active, Seattle patients were enrolled and then followed longitudinally. Clones were read by immunoSEQ multiplex PCR, and TCRdb kept only the in-frame ones, dropping some. In the table there are about 130,000 clones, approximately 74% of which are singletons. This clone has a handful of counts. The junction had 5 bases not matched to a gene; V was cut back by 8 bases and J by 0 bases. This CDR3 is built from 14 residues. Germline V gene lookup returns CDR1 MDHEN and CDR2 SYDVKM. Specimen: peripheral blood. This clonotype originated in an elderly man with COVID-19, enrolled during active disease. The chain links TRBV28 to TRBJ2-3, with 7 bases matching TRBD1. The CDR3 DNA reads as TGTGCCAGCTGCCGGGACAGTAGCACAGATACGCAGTATTTT. Its translation: CASCRDSSTDTQYF.